One T cell receptor (beta chain) is described in this entry. There is no known antigen for this receptor. The input lacks base qualities; no much larger clone sits a single base away. For sequencing of the TCRbeta CDR3 region, genomic DNA was extracted from the sorted cells. TCRbeta CDR3 regions were sequenced using the immunoSEQ Assay. Held by TCRdb, this immuneACCESS table contains in-frame sequences only and omits some clones. Under half of the omission traces to an unresolved V gene where checked; the cause of the rest is unknown. The sample table contains approximately 74,000 clones; only one count was recorded for approximately 90% of them. The ten largest clones represent 0.25% to 0.3% of the sample. The CDR3 spans 14 residues, from the cysteine through the phenylalanine. CDR3 DNA only is kept here, 42 bases in frame from base 1. Ends trimmed: V by 5 bases, J by 5 bases; bases unmatched to a gene: 6. In the germline V gene, CDR1 corresponds to MDHEN and CDR2 to SYDVKM.

This sample was included in a study of OX40 agonist ivuxolimab in advanced cancers. Turning to the overall study: Ivuxolimab was an agonistic, fully human IgG2 monoclonal antibody directed against OX40 (CD134), a costimulatory receptor. Intravenous ivuxolimab was administered to patients every 2 weeks at six dose levels: 0.01, 0.1, 0.3, 1.5, 3 and 10 mg/kg. Of the approximately 50 dose-escalation patients, hepatocellular carcinoma was present in about 20, melanoma in some 15, renal cell carcinoma in 9 and head and neck cancer in 9. A male proportion of around 81% and a mean age of 60 years, ranging from 23 to 79, were recorded for the dose-escalation cohort. Prior anti-PD-1, anti-PD-L1 or anti-CTLA-4 therapy was permitted, and roughly two fifths of dose-escalation patients had received checkpoint inhibitors. Partial responses occurred in three dose-escalation patients: two with cutaneous melanoma and one with hepatocellular carcinoma. Peripheral TCRbeta sequencing aimed to test whether ivuxolimab altered TCR sequence diversity and caused clonal T-cell expansion. The paper describes the monotherapy dose-escalation part (N of about 47 patients) of the phase I trial of ivuxolimab.

What the research found in general, with its limitations: In the 0.1-3.0 mg/kg groups, partial responders had among the lowest normalized peripheral clonal expansion, particularly in CD8+ T cells. After ivuxolimab, CD8+ T cells had more expanded clones than CD4+ T cells on average. Low levels of normalized T-cell clonal expansion were also seen in some patients who did not respond. Clonal expansion of both CD4+ and CD8+ blood T cells was observed from baseline to week 6 at doses 0.1 to 3.0 mg/kg. The antigen specificity of the clonally expanded peripheral T cells was not determined.

Patients with autoimmune disease history or receiving systemic immunosuppression were excluded from the trial. Peripheral blood for TCR sequencing was drawn from every dose cohort at baseline, at cycle 4 day 1 and at cycle 7 day 1. The samples were drawn from a first-in-human, open-label, multicenter phase I dose-escalation trial of ivuxolimab. Adults with locally advanced or metastatic head and neck squamous cell, hepatocellular, melanoma or renal cell carcinoma were enrolled in the trial. Before TCR sequencing, CD4+ and CD8+ T cells were separately sorted from peripheral blood. Sample: CD4+ or CD8+ T cells sorted from blood, taken in a trial of the OX40 agonist ivuxolimab. The TCR sequence derives from an adult with an advanced solid tumor such as melanoma, head and neck, liver or kidney cancer. The rearranged segments are TRBV28 and TRBJ2-7; 10 junctional bases match TRBD1. The CDR3 protein is CASSPATGGNEQYF. The DNA is as follows: TGTGCCAGCAGTCCCGCGACAGGGGGCAACGAGCAGTACTTC.